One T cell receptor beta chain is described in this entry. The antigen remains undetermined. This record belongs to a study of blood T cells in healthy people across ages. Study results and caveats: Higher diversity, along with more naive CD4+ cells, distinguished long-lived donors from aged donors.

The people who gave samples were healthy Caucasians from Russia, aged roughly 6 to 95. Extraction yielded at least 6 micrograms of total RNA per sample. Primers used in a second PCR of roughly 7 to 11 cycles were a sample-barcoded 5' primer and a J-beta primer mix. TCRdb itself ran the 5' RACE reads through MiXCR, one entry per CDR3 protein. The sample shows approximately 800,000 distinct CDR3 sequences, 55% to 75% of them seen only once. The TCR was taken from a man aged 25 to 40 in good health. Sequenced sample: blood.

Written as DNA, the CDR3 is TGTGCCAGCAGCCGTAATCTAGCGGGAGGCCGAGAGACCCAGTACTTC. Its protein is CASSRNLAGGRETQYF. The chain links TRBV3-1 to TRBJ2-5, with TRBD2 matching 11 bases. With V trimmed by 4 bases and J by 4 bases, 8 bases remained unmatched. Germline V lookup: CDR1 LGHDT, CDR2 YNNKEL (reference sequence). This CDR3 has 16 residues.